This T cell receptor beta chain was observed in a study of CD8 T cells in Susac syndrome. The germline gives CDR1 DFQATT, CDR2 SNEGSKA (reference sequence). This CDR3 has 14 amino acids. The authors reverse transcribed roughly 0.5 to 1 ug RNA with random hexamers. Amplification of TCR beta CDR3 spanned 54 Vbeta and 13 Jbeta via immunoSEQ multiplex PCR. TCRdb recomputed calls from the immunoSEQ multiplex PCR reads with MiXCR, one row per CDR3 protein. The sample records fewer than 150,000 distinct CDR3 sequences, roughly 94% being singletons. Turning to this clonotype: One end of the junction varies from germline; a read error may be responsible.

The TCR sequence derives from a human donor in good health. The sample was CD8+ T cells from PBMCs. V gene TRBV20-1 combines with J gene TRBJ2-1; 8 bases are a match to TRBD2. CDR3 DNA: TGCGGTGCTCTCCGACTAGCGCTTAACAATGAGCAGTTCTTC. Its protein product is CGALRLALNNEQFF.